The 22 T cell receptor beta chains presented below share a single source sample, sequenced in a study of CXCR3-negative and CXCR3-positive naive CD8 T cells. These receptors lack a known antigen. Regarding the study as a whole: CXCR3-positive naive cells had TRB CDR3s that were more hydrophobic than CXCR3-negative naive cells had.

The method, 5' RACE with UMI labels, was used to prepare the TRB cDNA libraries. No DNA is given; TCRdb re-called the 5' RACE reads and lists each CDR3 protein once. Its listing shows roughly 120,000 distinct CDR3 sequences. Input material: naive CXCR3+ CD8+ T cells from blood. Sample subset: CD45RO-CCR7+CD27+CD95- naive CD8+ T cells expressing CXCR3 (TNR3+). The origin of the receptors is a human donor in good health. Some clones in this sample may be carry-over from other donors' samples.

This chain uses TRBV20-1 with TRBJ2-7; the TCRdb D gene call, TRBD1, has no DNA to confirm it. There are 13 residues in the CDR3. CDR1 DFQATT and CDR2 SNEGSKA come from the germline V gene (reference sequence). CDR3 residues: CSASGGGQYEQYF.

This chain uses TRBV20-1 with TRBJ2-1; TCRdb calls TRBD2, which cannot be checked without DNA. The CDR3 has 14 residues. Germline V gene lookup returns CDR1 DFQATT and CDR2 SNEGSKA (reference sequence). The CDR3 here is CSAETSGRAFGQFF.

This chain connects TRBV27 to TRBJ2-7; TCRdb returns TRBD1, unconfirmable since there is no DNA. The germline gives CDR1 MNHEY, CDR2 SMNVEV (reference sequence). This CDR3 is 16 amino acids long. The CDR3 loop reads CASSLGVGQVSYEQYF.

The gene calls are TRBV6-5 and TRBJ2-1. This CDR3 contains 13 residues. The germline V gene encodes CDR1 MNHEY and CDR2 SVGAGI. The CDR3 spells CASSYASMGEQFF.

CDR3 sequence reads: CASSPQREGRYEQYF. The chain joins TRBV7-9 to TRBJ2-7; as DNA is missing, the TRBD2 call by TCRdb cannot be tested. Germline CDR1 SEHNR, CDR2 FQNEAQ (reference sequence). CDR3 length equals 15 residues.

The chain couples TRBV6-5 to TRBJ1-3. The length of the CDR3 is 15 residues. The germline gives CDR1 MNHEY, CDR2 SVGAGI. CDR3 in amino acids: CASSETQGSGNTIYF.

The rearrangement links TRBV28 to TRBJ1-1; TCRdb designates TRBD1, a call that cannot be tested without DNA. This CDR3 has 14 residues. CDR1 and CDR2 (germline): MDHEN, SYDVKM. The CDR3 loop is CASSPGQLGTEAFF.

The rearrangement links TRBV29-1 to TRBJ2-1; no DNA is available, so the TRBD1 call from TCRdb remains unchecked. Germline CDR1 is SQVTM and CDR2 is ANQGSEA. The CDR3 has 13 amino acids. This CDR3 reads CSAYGAAYNEQFF.

The chain joins TRBV7-6 to TRBJ1-2; TCRdb calls TRBD1, which cannot be checked without DNA. The CDR3 sequence is 14 residues long. Germline V gene sequence: CDR1 SGHVS, CDR2 FNYEAQ. This CDR3 reads CASSPKGANYGYTF.

V is TRBV12-3 or TRBV12-4 and J is TRBJ2-2; TCRdb's D call, TRBD2, is unchecked because there is no DNA. The CDR3 loop spans 17 amino acids. Here the CDR3 reads CASSFPSLAGGAGELFF.

The CDR3 is CSARGPAGRETQYF. The chain has TRBV20-1 and TRBJ2-5; TCRdb's assignment of TRBD2 cannot be checked, as there is no DNA. The germline CDR1 and CDR2 sequences are DFQATT and SNEGSKA (reference sequence). The CDR3 spans 14 residues.

The chain links TRBV7-9 to TRBJ1-5; the D gene TCRdb calls, TRBD1, cannot be checked with no DNA. The germline V gene encodes CDR1 SEHNR and CDR2 FQNEAQ (reference sequence). The CDR3 sequence is 14 residues long. The CDR3 loop reads CASSASTGNQPQHF.

This chain uses TRBV6-6 with TRBJ2-6; with no DNA, the TCRdb D assignment of TRBD1 cannot be verified. Germline CDR1 MNHNY, CDR2 SVGAGI (reference sequence). This CDR3 is 18 amino acids long. CDR3 residues: CASSPQQGGSSGANVLTF.

The genes are TRBV20-1 and TRBJ2-1; TCRdb indicates TRBD2, and absent DNA this call remains unverified. The CDR3 is 14 residues long. Germline V gene data show CDR1 as DFQATT and CDR2 as SNEGSKA (reference sequence). The CDR3 is CSAMPLGGGNEQFF.

V and J are TRBV20-1 and TRBJ1-1. Germline V gene sequence: CDR1 DFQATT, CDR2 SNEGSKA (reference sequence). This CDR3 has 13 amino acids. The CDR3 is CSASLHLNTEAFF.

The chain links TRBV28 to TRBJ1-1. In germline, CDR1 is MDHEN, CDR2 SYDVKM. The CDR3 sequence is 16 residues long. The CDR3 sequence: CASSLATLFPNTEAFF.

The CDR3 loop reads CSVDNTGTGVRNTGELFF. This chain connects TRBV29-1 to TRBJ2-2; lacking DNA, the TRBD1 call made by TCRdb goes unchecked. This CDR3 contains 18 residues. Germline-derived CDR1 and CDR2 are SQVTM and ANQGSEA.

V gene TRBV6-2 or TRBV6-3 combines with J gene TRBJ2-1; as DNA is missing, the TRBD2 call by TCRdb cannot be tested. The CDR3 consists of 14 residues. Germline V CDR1 and CDR2: MNHEY, SVGEGT. Here the CDR3 reads CASSQPGPYNEQFF.

This CDR3 is CASSEVGNYEQYF. The rearrangement links TRBV25-1 to TRBJ2-7. CDR3 length: 13 amino acids. CDR1 MGHDK and CDR2 SYGVNS come from the germline V gene.

The chain has TRBV7-9 and TRBJ1-5; TCRdb names TRBD1, which stays unverified in the absence of DNA. This CDR3 contains 14 residues. CDR1 is SEHNR, CDR2 FQNEAQ, per germline (reference sequence). The chain's CDR3 is CASSFQGAIQPQHF.

The CDR3 spells CAGSVDSSYNEQFF. This sequence joins TRBV2 and TRBJ2-1. CDR3 length equals 14 residues. The germline gives CDR1 SNHLY, CDR2 FYNNEI. Full variable domain (outside the CDR3, taken from reference TRBV2 and TRBJ2-1): EPEVTQTPSHQVTQMGQEVILRCVPISNHLYFYWYRQILGQKVEFLVSFYNNEISEKSEIFDDQFSVERPDGSNFTLKIRSTKLEDSAMYFCAGSVDSSYNEQFFGPGTRLTVL.

This chain links TRBV7-9 with TRBJ1-2. CDR1 is SEHNR, CDR2 FQNEAQ, per germline (reference sequence). This CDR3 contains 16 residues. The CDR3 sequence is CASSYLDGERGYGYTF.